Listed here are 23 T cell receptor beta chains from one sample, sequenced in a study of blood T cell repertoires in COVID-19 (dated by TCRdb to about 2020). Libraries came from the immunoSEQ multiplex PCR assay. TCRdb took this table from immuneACCESS and kept in-frame rearrangements with V and J called. Such tables lack part of the clones; where checked against another copy, unresolved V genes explain under half of the gap, and the rest is unexplained. The sample table lists under 550,000 clones, approximately 90% of them with a count of one. The ten largest clones take up roughly 0.84% of the sample. The sequencing sample was made of peripheral blood. The receptors derive from a man younger than 35 with COVID-19, enrolled during active disease.

This chain connects TRBV12-5 to TRBJ2-1; D remains ambiguous. The CDR3 sequence is 15 residues long. Trimming took 5 bases from V and 0 from J, leaving 11 bases between them. Germline-derived CDR1 and CDR2 are LGHNT and FRNRAP. The chain's CDR3 is CASGRDRSSYNEQFF. Here the CDR3 DNA reads TGTGCTAGTGGTCGCGACCGGAGCTCCTACAATGAGCAGTTCTTC.

The chain recombines TRBV18 with TRBJ1-2; 11 nucleotides align to TRBD1. J lost 6 bases, V lost 3 bases, and 3 bases had no gene match. Germline V gene lookup returns CDR1 KGHSH and CDR2 LQKENI. CDR3 size: 14 residues. CDR3 loop: CASSPPGQGDGYTF. The CDR3, as DNA: TGTGCCAGCTCACCCCCGGGACAGGGGGATGGCTACACCTTC.

The genes are TRBV7-9 and TRBJ2-5; TRBD1 aligns across 8 bases. CDR3 length: 15 amino acids. Per the germline V gene, CDR1 is SEHNR and CDR2 is FQNEAQ (reference sequence). J lost 5 bases, V lost 7 bases, and 12 bases had no gene match. The CDR3 region has the DNA TGTGCCAGCATCAATACCGGGACAGGAGAGGAGACCCAGTACTTC. Translation gives CASINTGTGEETQYF.

V is TRBV3-1 (or the pseudogene TRBV3-2) and J is TRBJ2-3, with a weak D call TRBD2 (5 bases). The CDR3 spans 15 residues. The ends were cut back, 6 bases at V and 0 bases at J, with 13 bases in the middle. In germline, CDR1 is LGHDT, CDR2 YNNKEL (reference sequence). The CDR3 sequence is CASRRGGSSTDTQYF. CDR3 DNA: TGTGCCAGCAGACGTGGCGGGTCAAGCACAGATACGCAGTATTTT.

The chain joins TRBV6-1 to TRBJ2-2; D unresolved. Trimming removed 0 bases at V and 4 bases at J, with 6 bases between. Germline V gives CDR1 MNHNS, CDR2 SASEGT. The length of the CDR3 is 14 residues. The CDR3 protein is CASSEAPGTGELFF. In DNA form, the CDR3 reads TGTGCCAGCAGTGAAGCCCCCGGCACCGGGGAGCTGTTTTTT.

The V call is TRBV18, the J call TRBJ1-4, with D uncertain. CDR3 length: 15 residues. Germline values: CDR1 KGHSH, CDR2 LQKENI. Trimming cost V 4 bases and J 0 bases, with 9 bases left between them. The CDR3 spells CASSLQAATNEKLFF. The CDR3 bases are TGTGCCAGCTCACTTCAGGCCGCAACTAATGAAAAACTGTTTTTT.

This chain joins TRBV11-2 and TRBJ1-1; D uncertain. This CDR3 has 13 amino acids. Germline lookup yields CDR1 SGHAT and CDR2 FQNNGV. Deletions cut 2 bases from V and 8 bases from J, with 12 bases between. CDR3 nucleotides: TGTGCCAGCAGCTTAAGTCCGGTCTCCGAAGCTTTCTTT. This translates into CASSLSPVSEAFF.

The J gene is TRBJ1-4, the V gene TRBV3-1 (or the pseudogene TRBV3-2); D gene ambiguous. In germline, CDR1 is LGHDT, CDR2 YNNKEL (reference sequence). CDR3 size: 16 residues. Trimming took off 1 base at V and 3 bases at J, with 12 bases between the two ends. CDR3 nucleotides: TGTGCCAGCAGCCAAGGAACTAGCCGTTCTAATGAAAAACTGTTTTTT. The encoded protein is CASSQGTSRSNEKLFF.

The J gene is TRBJ2-3, the V gene TRBV19, with TRBD2 matching 14 bases. Germline V lookup: CDR1 LNHDA, CDR2 SQIVND (reference sequence). Trimming cost V 4 bases and J 7 bases; bases outside gene matches: 10. The CDR3 is 17 residues long. This CDR3 reads CASSTGGLAGARNTQYF. The CDR3 DNA reads TGTGCCAGTAGTACCGGGGGACTAGCGGGGGCGAGAAATACGCAGTATTTT.

The V call is TRBV4-2, the J call TRBJ2-2, with 7 bases identical to TRBD2. Germline CDR1 reads LGHNA; CDR2 reads YNFKEQ. Losses at the gene ends were 5 bases for V and 1 base for J; bases not matched to a gene: 10. The CDR3 is 17 residues long. The CDR3 region is CASSYHKLAENTGELFF. In DNA, the CDR3 is TGTGCCAGCAGCTACCATAAGCTAGCGGAGAACACCGGGGAGCTGTTTTTT.

This clone has just one count. The J gene is TRBJ2-3, the V gene TRBV10-3; tentatively, D is TRBD2 (5 bases). The CDR3 is made up of 15 amino acids. In germline, CDR1 is ENHRY, CDR2 SYGVKD. Trimming left V 11 bases short and J 6 bases short, with 24 bases between. The CDR3 nucleotides are TGTGCCTGCGAGCGAATGAAAGGAGGCGTGGATACGCAGTATTTT. Amino acid sequence: CACERMKGGVDTQYF.

This chain uses TRBV24-1 with TRBJ2-7, with 7 bases that match TRBD1. This CDR3 contains 13 residues. Germline V CDR1 and CDR2: KGHDR, SFDVKD. V shed 2 bases, J shed 6 bases, and the junction held 3 bases outside the gene matches. CDR3 amino acids: CATSDSRGLEQYF. In nucleotides, the CDR3 is TGTGCCACCAGTGATTCTAGGGGGCTCGAGCAGTACTTC.

The rearrangement uses TRBV5-1 and TRBJ2-5; maybe TRBD2 (6 bases). Trimming shortened V by 4 bases and J by 5 bases, and 21 bases separated the two germline ends. The CDR3 covers 16 residues. Per germline, CDR1 SGHRS and CDR2 YFSETQ. As DNA, the CDR3 is TGCGCCAGCAGCCCCGGGGGTACGCCCGGCCCGGAGACCCAGTACTTC. It encodes CASSPGGTPGPETQYF.

The V call is TRBV2, the J call TRBJ1-1; 7 nucleotides line up with TRBD1. The CDR3 has 14 residues. Trimming took 7 bases from V and 2 from J; bases not matched to a gene: 7. Germline V gene data show CDR1 as SNHLY and CDR2 as FYNNEI. The CDR3 is CASKRQGLNTEAFF. CDR3 DNA: TGTGCCAGCAAACGACAGGGCCTAAACACTGAAGCTTTCTTT.

This rearrangement joins TRBV30 to TRBJ2-7, with 8 nucleotides matching TRBD1. This CDR3 has 13 residues. V lost 6 bases to trimming and J lost 3 bases; unmatched junction nucleotides: 7. Germline V lookup: CDR1 GTSNPN, CDR2 SVGIG (reference sequence). CDR3 bases: TGTGCCTGTCATAGACAGGGGCTCTACGAGCAGTACTTC. Translation gives CACHRQGLYEQYF.

J is TRBJ1-2 and V is TRBV19; 9 nucleotides line up with TRBD1. Germline lookup yields CDR1 LNHDA and CDR2 SQIVND (reference sequence). The CDR3 has 14 amino acids. Trimming cost V 4 bases and J 5 bases; bases outside gene matches: 5. CDR3 DNA sequence: TGTGCCAGTAGTACCGGGACAGGGAGGTATGGCTACACCTTC. It specifies CASSTGTGRYGYTF.

The V call is TRBV7-9, the J call TRBJ2-3; 9 bases match TRBD1. The CDR3 is 16 residues long. In germline, CDR1 is SEHNR, CDR2 FQNEAQ (reference sequence). The J segment lost 5 bases and the V segment lost 3 bases, leaving 9 bases of the junction unmatched. Here the CDR3 DNA reads TGTGCCAGCAGCTTGGGACGGACAGGGGTGGGAGATACGCAGTATTTT. Translating gives CASSLGRTGVGDTQYF.

The chain couples TRBV5-1 to TRBJ1-1; no clear D gene. The CDR3 contains 14 residues. Trimming took 1 base from V and 2 from J, leaving 9 bases between them. The V gene's germline CDR1 is SGHRS and CDR2 YFSETQ. CDR3: CASSLTPGNTEAFF. In DNA, the CDR3 is TGCGCCAGCAGCTTGACCCCCGGTAACACTGAAGCTTTCTTT.

The chain combines TRBV6-6 with TRBJ2-3; 7 bases fit TRBD1. Germline V gene lookup returns CDR1 MNHNY and CDR2 SVGAGI (reference sequence). The CDR3 runs to 15 residues. The ends lost 6 bases at V and 5 bases at J; junction bases unmatched: 11. The CDR3 spells CASRDTGDAQDTQYF. CDR3 nucleotide sequence: TGTGCCAGCAGAGACACAGGGGACGCACAAGATACGCAGTATTTT.

The chain's CDR3 is CASSEYTGGGYTF. The CDR3 region has the DNA TGTGCCAGCAGTGAATATACAGGTGGAGGCTACACCTTC. The chain recombines TRBV25-1 with TRBJ1-2; D possibly corresponds to TRBD1 (5 bases). The CDR3 is made up of 13 amino acids. The ends were cut back, 0 bases at V and 8 bases at J, with 10 bases in the middle. CDR1 is MGHDK, CDR2 SYGVNS, per germline.

A single count supports this clone. The genes are TRBV7-6 and TRBJ2-3; possible D gene TRBD2, 6 bases. The CDR3 is made up of 15 amino acids. V lost 4 bases, J lost 4 bases, and 15 bases lay in between. Germline lookup yields CDR1 SGHVS and CDR2 FNYEAQ. The CDR3 nucleotides are TGTGCCAGCAGCTCGAACTCGGGACTCTCAGATACGCAGTATTTT. It codes for CASSSNSGLSDTQYF.

V gene TRBV24-1 combines with J gene TRBJ1-5; TRBD1 matches 9 bases. The CDR3 extends over 15 amino acids. The V segment lost 9 bases and the J segment 3 bases; nucleotides outside the gene matches: 8. CDR1 KGHDR and CDR2 SFDVKD come from the germline V gene. Here the CDR3 DNA reads TGTGCCACCCCGGAAGGACAGGGGATCAATCAGCCCCAGCATTTT. It codes for CATPEGQGINQPQHF.

V gene TRBV19 combines with J gene TRBJ1-2; possibly TRBD1 for D (5 bases). Per the germline V gene, CDR1 is LNHDA and CDR2 is SQIVND (reference sequence). The CDR3 runs to 15 residues. V was trimmed by 7 bases and J by 0 bases, leaving 15 bases between them. The chain's CDR3 is CASTPGEVANYGYTF. The CDR3 coding sequence is TGTGCCAGTACCCCGGGGGAGGTAGCTAACTATGGCTACACCTTC.